The rows below give T cell receptor beta chains drawn from one sample of a study of cytomegalovirus exposure and HLA in healthy donors. Using immunoSEQ multiplex PCR, the repertoire was profiled, and TCRdb retains in-frame clones only, with some absent. The sample has some 200,000 clones, roughly 73% seen once; the top ten hold 1.5% to 2%. Sequencing was performed on PBMCs. Receptor source: a woman aged 30 to 39 in good health and CMV-seronegative. Each CDR3 is given with its conserved first and last residue. A D gene is named only where the DNA matches it firmly. Only part of the rows carry a size: once, few, many, or a class if the clone is expanded.

CDR3 length	V gene	D gene	J gene	clone size	CDR3 protein	CDR3 DNA
13	TRBV19	TRBD1	TRBJ2-7	few	CASRKGQAYEQYF	TGTGCCAGTAGGAAGGGACAGGCCTACGAGCAGTACTTC
16	TRBV19	TRBD2	TRBJ2-7	few	CASSIGPSGRTYEQYF	TGTGCCAGTAGTATAGGACCTAGCGGGAGGACCTACGAGCAGTACTTC
16	TRBV19	NA	TRBJ1-1	NA	CATVDPGRSMNTEAFF	TGTGCCACCGTCGACCCAGGGCGGAGTATGAACACTGAAGCTTTCTTT
14	TRBV5-1	TRBD2	TRBJ2-7	NA	CASSSSGSTYEQYF	TGCGCCAGCAGTTCGAGCGGGAGTACCTACGAGCAGTACTTC
15	TRBV27	NA	TRBJ2-2	NA	CASSRQVVNTGELFF	TGTGCCAGCAGCCGGCAGGTCGTCAACACCGGGGAGCTGTTTTTT
15	TRBV9	TRBD1	TRBJ2-7	NA	CASSPSGTGGFEQYF	TGTGCCAGCAGCCCCTCCGGGACAGGGGGCTTTGAGCAGTACTTC
17	TRBV6-1	NA	TRBJ1-4	NA	CASSESAGGGANEKLFF	TGTGCCAGCAGTGAATCCGCGGGCGGGGGTGCTAATGAAAAACTGTTTTTT
15	TRBV6-1	NA	TRBJ2-7	NA	CASRTSRVRDYEQYF	TGTGCCAGCAGGACCTCCAGGGTACGTGACTACGAGCAGTACTTC
14	TRBV9	NA	TRBJ2-5	once	CASSVVGGGETQYF	TGTGCCAGCAGCGTAGTTGGGGGCGGGGAGACCCAGTACTTC
17	TRBV4-1	TRBD2	TRBJ2-2	NA	CASSQEAGSLNTGELFF	TGCGCCAGCAGCCAAGAAGCGGGGTCCTTGAACACCGGGGAGCTGTTTTTT
14	TRBV13	TRBD1	TRBJ1-1	NA	CASSLGTGRTEAFF	TGTGCCAGCAGCCTAGGGACAGGGCGGACTGAAGCTTTCTTT
15	TRBV4-1	NA	TRBJ2-7	once	CASSQYPDRLYEQYF	TGCGCCAGCAGCCAGTACCCGGACAGACTCTACGAGCAGTACTTC
17	TRBV5-1	TRBD2	TRBJ2-2	NA	CASSAGLAGGFTGELFF	TGCGCCAGCAGCGCAGGACTAGCGGGAGGATTCACCGGGGAGCTGTTTTTT
14	TRBV5-1	TRBD2	TRBJ2-7	NA	CASRPSGDFYEQYF	TGCGCCAGCAGACCTAGCGGGGACTTCTACGAGCAGTACTTC
16	TRBV27	TRBD1	TRBJ1-1	NA	CASSLNVGQGGTEAFF	TGTGCCAGCAGTTTAAATGTGGGACAGGGGGGCACTGAAGCTTTCTTT
14	TRBV6-1	NA	TRBJ2-7	NA	CASSIPGQPYEQYF	TGTGCCAGCAGTATTCCGGGACAACCCTACGAGCAGTACTTC
14	TRBV4-1	TRBD1	TRBJ2-7	NA	CASSQGQAAYEQYF	TGCGCCAGCAGCCAGGGACAGGCTGCCTACGAGCAGTACTTC
18	TRBV5-4	TRBD2	TRBJ2-7	NA	CASSRTGTSGGRLAEQYF	TGTGCCAGCAGCCGAACCGGGACTAGCGGGGGCCGGCTCGCCGAGCAGTACTTC
12	TRBV5-1	NA	TRBJ2-7	NA	CASKSSAYEQYF	TGCGCCAGCAAGAGTAGCGCTTACGAGCAGTACTTC
14	TRBV18	NA	TRBJ1-1	NA	CASSPSGKNTEAFF	TGTGCCAGCTCACCCTCAGGGAAAAACACTGAAGCTTTCTTT
18	TRBV10-3	TRBD2	TRBJ2-4	NA	CAISPGLAGGGTKNIQYF	TGTGCCATCAGTCCGGGACTAGCGGGAGGTGGGACCAAAAACATTCAGTACTTC
16	TRBV4-1	NA	TRBJ1-4	NA	CASSQVRGSTNEKLFF	TGCGCCAGCAGCCAAGTAAGGGGGTCAACTAATGAAAAACTGTTTTTT
15	TRBV5-1	TRBD2	TRBJ2-7	few	CASSGLAGAYYEQYF	TGCGCCAGCAGCGGATTAGCGGGGGCATACTACGAGCAGTACTTC
13	TRBV5-4	NA	TRBJ2-7	NA	CASSWGLSAGQYF	TGTGCCAGCAGCTGGGGACTCTCAGCGGGGCAGTACTTC
15	TRBV6-1	NA	TRBJ2-7	few	CASSEEDFPSYEQYF	TGTGCCAGCAGTGAAGAAGACTTCCCGTCCTACGAGCAGTACTTC
15	TRBV9	TRBD1	TRBJ2-7	NA	CASSVADRGGYEQYF	TGTGCCAGCAGCGTAGCTGACAGGGGGGGTTACGAGCAGTACTTC
16	TRBV7-9	TRBD1	TRBJ1-2	NA	CASSLGGTEGSYGYTF	TGTGCCAGCAGCTTAGGCGGGACAGAAGGAAGCTATGGCTACACCTTC
15	TRBV2	NA	TRBJ1-3	NA	CASSEEGVPGNTIYF	TGTGCCAGCAGTGAGGAGGGCGTACCCGGAAACACCATATATTTT
14	TRBV4-3	NA	TRBJ2-7	few	CASSQEGRSYEQYF	TGCGCCAGCAGCCAAGAGGGCAGATCCTACGAGCAGTACTTC
18	TRBV7-3	TRBD2	TRBJ2-4	NA	CASSQGLAGGLAKNIQYF	TGTGCCAGCAGCCAAGGACTAGCGGGGGGACTAGCCAAAAACATTCAGTACTTC
15	TRBV7-3	NA	TRBJ1-1	NA	CASSLGQLRNTEAFF	TGTGCCAGCAGCTTAGGGCAACTGAGGAACACTGAAGCTTTCTTT
16	TRBV2	NA	TRBJ2-7	NA	CASSKKMQGPPYEQYF	TGTGCCAGCAGTAAAAAAATGCAGGGGCCGCCCTACGAGCAGTACTTC
14	TRBV5-1	TRBD1	TRBJ1-2	NA	CASSLGQGIYGYTF	TGCGCCAGCAGCTTGGGACAGGGGATCTATGGCTACACCTTC
15	TRBV2	TRBD1	TRBJ1-5	NA	CASTGTGTGDIMGHF	TGTGCCAGCACTGGGACCGGGACAGGAGACATCATGGGGCATTTT
16	TRBV5-1	TRBD1	TRBJ1-1	NA	CASSLANRGMNTEAFF	TGCGCCAGCAGCTTGGCGAACAGGGGGATGAACACTGAAGCTTTCTTT
14	TRBV5-1	NA	TRBJ2-3	NA	CASSLTGYTDTQYF	TGCGCCAGCAGCCTGACAGGTTACACAGATACGCAGTATTTT
13	TRBV15	TRBD2	TRBJ2-7	few	CATSRGLAGERYF	TGTGCCACCAGCAGAGGACTAGCGGGAGAACGGTACTTC
15	TRBV30	TRBD1	TRBJ1-4	NA	CAWRRKGATNEKLFF	TGTGCCTGGAGGAGAAAGGGGGCTACTAATGAAAAACTGTTTTTT